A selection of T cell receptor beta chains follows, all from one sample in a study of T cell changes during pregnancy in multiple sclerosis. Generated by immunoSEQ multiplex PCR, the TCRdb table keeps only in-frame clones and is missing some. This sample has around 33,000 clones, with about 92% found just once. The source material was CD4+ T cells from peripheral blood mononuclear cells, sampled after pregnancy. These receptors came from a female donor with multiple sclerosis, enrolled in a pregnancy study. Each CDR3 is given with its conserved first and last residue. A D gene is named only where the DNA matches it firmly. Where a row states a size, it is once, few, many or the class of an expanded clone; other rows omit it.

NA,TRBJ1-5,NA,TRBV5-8,TGTGCCAGCAGCCGAGAAAAGACACAACCTAGCAATCAGCCCCAGCATTTT,CASSREKTQPSNQPQHF
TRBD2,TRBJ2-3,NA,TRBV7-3,TGTGCCAGCAGCGACCGACTTATAGCGGGAGGGCCTTCTCGCACAGATACGCAGTATTTT,CASSDRLIAGGPSRTDTQYF
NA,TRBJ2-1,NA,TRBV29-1,TGCAGCGTGGAAACCGGTAAAGTTTACAATGAGCAGTTCTTC,CSVETGKVYNEQFF
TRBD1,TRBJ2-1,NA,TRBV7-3,TGTGCCAGCAGCGGGGGGACAGGAACGGTACCGGGTGAGCAGTTCTTC,CASSGGTGTVPGEQFF
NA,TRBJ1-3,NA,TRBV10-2,TGCGCCAGCAGTGAACGACTTGGGAACACCATATATTTT,CASSERLGNTIYF
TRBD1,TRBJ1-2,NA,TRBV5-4,TGTGCCAGCAGCTTTAGACAGGGAAATGGCTACACCTTC,CASSFRQGNGYTF
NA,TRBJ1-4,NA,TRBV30,TGTGCCTGGAGTCCTCCGGGGAAACTGTTTTTT,CAWSPPGKLFF
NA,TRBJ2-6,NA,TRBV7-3,TGTGCCAGCAGCTTACGGGTGCGGGTGGAGAGCTCTGGGGCCAACGTCCTGACTTTC,CASSLRVRVESSGANVLTF
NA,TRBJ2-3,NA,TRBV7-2,TGTGCCAGCAGCTCAATGGGGGCCGCCTCCACAGATACGCAGTATTTT,CASSSMGAASTDTQYF
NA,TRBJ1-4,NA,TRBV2,TGTGCCAGCACCCGGGATTACGGTGAAAAACTGTTTTTT,CASTRDYGEKLFF
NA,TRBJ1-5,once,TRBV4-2,TGTGCCAGCAGCCAAGAGGGCCCCAGCCAGCCCCAGCATTTT,CASSQEGPSQPQHF
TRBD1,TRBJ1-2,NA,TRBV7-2,TGTGCCAGCAGCTTTCAGGGGGGAGGTGGCTACACCTTC,CASSFQGGGGYTF
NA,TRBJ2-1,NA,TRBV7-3,TGTGCCAGCAGTCACGCCCAGGGAAATCAGTTCTTC,CASSHAQGNQFF
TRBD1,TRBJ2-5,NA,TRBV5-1,TGCGCCAGCAGCTTGGGACAGGGGGTCGGCCAAGAGACCCAGTACTTC,CASSLGQGVGQETQYF
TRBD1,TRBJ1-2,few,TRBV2,TGTGCCAGCAGTGGGCGCGGACAGGGGTATGGCTACACCTTC,CASSGRGQGYGYTF
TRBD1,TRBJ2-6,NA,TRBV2,TGTGCCAGCAGGAGGGGACAGGGGCTCTCTGGGGCCAACGTCCTGACTTTC,CASRRGQGLSGANVLTF
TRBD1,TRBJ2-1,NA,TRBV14,TGTGCCAGCAGCCAAGGGGTAGGGGGCTGGGCTTTCAATGAGCAGTTCTTC,CASSQGVGGWAFNEQFF
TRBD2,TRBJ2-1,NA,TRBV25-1,TGTGCCAGCAGTGTAGGCGGGGGTTCGACTGATGAGCAGTTCTTC,CASSVGGGSTDEQFF
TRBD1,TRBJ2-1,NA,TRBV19,TGTGCCAGTAGTTCTGGACAGGGACTCCTTTACAATGAGCAGTTCTTC,CASSSGQGLLYNEQFF
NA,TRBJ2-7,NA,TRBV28,TGTGCCAGCAGTTCCCAGGGTGGTGGGGCCTACGAGCAGTACTTC,CASSSQGGGAYEQYF
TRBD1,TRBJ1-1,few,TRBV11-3,TGTGCCAGCAGCCCAGGACAGGGGGCCGGAACTGAAGCTTTCTTT,CASSPGQGAGTEAFF
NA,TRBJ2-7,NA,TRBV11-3,TGTGCCAGCAGCTTAGGGAGTTCAGCGGGCTACGAGCAGTACTTC,CASSLGSSAGYEQYF
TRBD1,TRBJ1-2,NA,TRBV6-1,TGTGCCAGCAGTGAGCGGGACAGGGGAAACTATGGCTACACCTTC,CASSERDRGNYGYTF
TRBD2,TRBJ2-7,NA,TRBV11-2,TGTGCCAGCAGCTTAGTAGAGGGCTTAGGGACTAGCGGCTACGAGCAGTACTTC,CASSLVEGLGTSGYEQYF
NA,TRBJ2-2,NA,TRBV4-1,TGCGCCAGCAGAATGGGGGGACAGACCACCGGGGAGCTGTTTTTT,CASRMGGQTTGELFF
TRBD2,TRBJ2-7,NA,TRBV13,TGTGCCACCCTAAGACTAGCGGGAGTGAACGAGCAGTACTTC,CATLRLAGVNEQYF
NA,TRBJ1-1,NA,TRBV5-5,TGTGCCAGCAGCTTACAGCCCTTGAACACTGAAGCTTTCTTT,CASSLQPLNTEAFF
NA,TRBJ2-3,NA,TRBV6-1,TGTGCCAGCCAGAGGGGGGGAGGCCCCTTTTTT,CASQRGGGPFF
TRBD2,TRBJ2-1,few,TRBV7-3,TGTGCCAGCAGCTCAGGGAGGGGCGATGAGCAGTTCTTC,CASSSGRGDEQFF
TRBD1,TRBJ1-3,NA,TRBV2,TGTGCCAGCAGTCTAACAGGGGAATTCTCTGGAAACACCATATATTTT,CASSLTGEFSGNTIYF
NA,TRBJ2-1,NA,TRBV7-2,TGTGCCAGCAGCCTAGAGCAGTTCTTC,CASSLEQFF
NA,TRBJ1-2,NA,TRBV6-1,TGTGCCAGCAGTGAAGTCAAGGGGTTTGGCTACACCTTC,CASSEVKGFGYTF
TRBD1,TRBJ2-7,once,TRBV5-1,TGCGCCAGCAGCTCGGCCGGGACAGCCTACGAGCAGTACTTC,CASSSAGTAYEQYF
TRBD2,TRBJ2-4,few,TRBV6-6,TGTGCCAGCAGTGGGGGCGGGAGGCAAAACATTCAGTACTTC,CASSGGGRQNIQYF
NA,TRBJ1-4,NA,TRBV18,TGTGCCAGCTCACCCACTCGTGAAAAACTGTTTTTT,CASSPTREKLFF
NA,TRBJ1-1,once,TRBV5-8,TGTGCCAGCAGCTCCCGACAGGTGCTTATGGGGAACACTGAAGCTTTCTTT,CASSSRQVLMGNTEAFF
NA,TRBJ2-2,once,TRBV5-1,TGCGCCAGCAGCCTCGCCTATAACACCGGGGAGCTGTTTTTT,CASSLAYNTGELFF
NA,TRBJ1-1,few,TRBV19,TGTGCCAGTAGTGGCCCCGCGGGGTACGTCACTGAAGCTTTCTTT,CASSGPAGYVTEAFF
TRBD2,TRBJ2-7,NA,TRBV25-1,TGTGCCAGCAGTGATAGCGGGAGCCTCTCCTACGAGCAGTACTTC,CASSDSGSLSYEQYF
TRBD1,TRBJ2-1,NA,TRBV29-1,TGCAGCGTCCCGACAGGGATCGCCTACAATGAGCAGTTCTTC,CSVPTGIAYNEQFF
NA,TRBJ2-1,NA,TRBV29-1,TGCAGCTATCGACCCCTAGGTGCCTACAATGAGCAGTTCTTC,CSYRPLGAYNEQFF
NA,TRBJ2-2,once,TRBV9,TGTGCCAGCAGCCAGGTATCGGACAGCACCGGGGAGCTGTTTTTT,CASSQVSDSTGELFF
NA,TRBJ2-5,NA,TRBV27,TGTGCCAGCAGTGCATATCCCGGGATACAAGAGACCCAGTACTTC,CASSAYPGIQETQYF
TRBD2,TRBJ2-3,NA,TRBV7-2,TGTGCCAGCAGCTTAGTTGGACTAGCGGGGATCACAGATACGCAGTATTTT,CASSLVGLAGITDTQYF
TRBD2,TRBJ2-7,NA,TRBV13,TGTGCCAGCAGCTTACGGCTAGCGGGTAGCTCCTACGAGCAGTACTTC,CASSLRLAGSSYEQYF
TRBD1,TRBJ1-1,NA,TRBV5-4,TGTGCCAGCAGTATTACAGGGGGGCACACTGAAGCTTTCTTT,CASSITGGHTEAFF
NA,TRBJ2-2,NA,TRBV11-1,TGTGCCAGCAGCTTAGCGACGGGTGGCACCGGGGAGCTGTTTTTT,CASSLATGGTGELFF
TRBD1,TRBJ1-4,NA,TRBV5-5,TGTGCCAGCAGCACCCGACAGGGGTCGGGTGAAAAACTGTTTTTT,CASSTRQGSGEKLFF
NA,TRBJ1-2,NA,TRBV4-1,TGCGCCAGCAGCCACCGGGCGGCGGGGGCTAACTATGGCTACACCTTC,CASSHRAAGANYGYTF
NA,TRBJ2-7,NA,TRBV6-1,TGTGCCAGTGATAGTCTTTCCTCCTACGAGCAGTACTTC,CASDSLSSYEQYF
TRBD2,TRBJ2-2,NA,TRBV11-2,TGTGCCAGCAGCTCCAACCGCGGGGGTTTCACCGGGGAGCTGTTTTTT,CASSSNRGGFTGELFF
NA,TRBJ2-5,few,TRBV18,TGTGCCAGCTCAAAGGAGAAGACCCAGTACTTC,CASSKEKTQYF
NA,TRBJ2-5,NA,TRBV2,TGTGCCAGCAGCGTCGCCCCTCTGAGCTCAGAGACCCAGTACTTC,CASSVAPLSSETQYF